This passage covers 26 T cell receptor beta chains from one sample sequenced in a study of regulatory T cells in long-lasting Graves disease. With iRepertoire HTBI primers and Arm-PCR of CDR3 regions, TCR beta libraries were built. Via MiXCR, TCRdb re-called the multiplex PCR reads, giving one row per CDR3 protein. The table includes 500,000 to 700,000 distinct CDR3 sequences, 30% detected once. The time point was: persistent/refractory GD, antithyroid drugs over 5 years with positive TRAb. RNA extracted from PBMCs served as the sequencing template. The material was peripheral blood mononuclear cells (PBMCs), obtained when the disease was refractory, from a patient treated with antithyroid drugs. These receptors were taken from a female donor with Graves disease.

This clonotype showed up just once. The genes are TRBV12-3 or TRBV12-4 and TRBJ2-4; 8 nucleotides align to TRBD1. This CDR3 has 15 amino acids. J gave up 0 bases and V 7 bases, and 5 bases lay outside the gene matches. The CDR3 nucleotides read TGTGCCAGCAAACAGGGGGACTCAGCCAAAAACATTCAGTACTTC. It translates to CASKQGDSAKNIQYF.

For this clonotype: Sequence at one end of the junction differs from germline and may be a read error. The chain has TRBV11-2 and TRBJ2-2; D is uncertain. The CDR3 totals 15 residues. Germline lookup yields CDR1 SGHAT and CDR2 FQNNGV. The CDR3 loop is CASSLGLLNTGELFF. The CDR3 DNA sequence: TGCGCCAGCAGCTTGGGTCTACTCAACACCGGGGAGCTGTTTTTT.

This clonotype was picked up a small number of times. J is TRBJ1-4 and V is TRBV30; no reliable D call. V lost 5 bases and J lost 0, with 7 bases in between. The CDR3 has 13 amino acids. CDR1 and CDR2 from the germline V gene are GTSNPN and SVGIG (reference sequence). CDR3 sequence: CAWAIATNEKLFF. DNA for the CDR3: TGTGCCTGGGCGATTGCAACTAATGAAAAACTGTTTTTT.

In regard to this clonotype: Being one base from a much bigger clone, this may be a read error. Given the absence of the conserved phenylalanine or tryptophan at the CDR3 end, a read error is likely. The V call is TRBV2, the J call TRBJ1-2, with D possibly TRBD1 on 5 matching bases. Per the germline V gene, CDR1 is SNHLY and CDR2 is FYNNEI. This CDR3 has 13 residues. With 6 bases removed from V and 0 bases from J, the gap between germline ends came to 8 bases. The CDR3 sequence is CASSQTANYGYTS. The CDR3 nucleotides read TGTGCCAGCAGCCAGACAGCTAACTATGGCTACACCTCC.

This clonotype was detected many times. The CDR3 nucleotides are TGTGCCATCGGGTTCGGGGGCGCTGACGGCTACACCTTC. Protein product: CAIGFGGADGYTF. V usage is TRBV10-3 and J usage is TRBJ1-2; maybe TRBD1 (6 bases). V lost 8 bases and J 8 bases, leaving 18 bases between the germline ends. The germline gives CDR1 ENHRY, CDR2 SYGVKD. The CDR3 totals 13 residues.

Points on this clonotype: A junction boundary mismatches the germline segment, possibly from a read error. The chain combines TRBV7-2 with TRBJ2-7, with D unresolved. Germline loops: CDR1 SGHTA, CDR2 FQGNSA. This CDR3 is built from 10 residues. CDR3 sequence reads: CASSFYERYF. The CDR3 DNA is TGTGCCAGCAGCTTTTACGAGCGGTACTTC.

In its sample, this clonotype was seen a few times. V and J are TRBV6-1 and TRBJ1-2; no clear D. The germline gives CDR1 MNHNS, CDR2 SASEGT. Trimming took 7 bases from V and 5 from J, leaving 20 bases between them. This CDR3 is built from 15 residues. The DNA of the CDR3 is TGTGCCAGCACCCAGATTGGGGTAGCCTTTTATGGCTACACCTTC. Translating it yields CASTQIGVAFYGYTF.

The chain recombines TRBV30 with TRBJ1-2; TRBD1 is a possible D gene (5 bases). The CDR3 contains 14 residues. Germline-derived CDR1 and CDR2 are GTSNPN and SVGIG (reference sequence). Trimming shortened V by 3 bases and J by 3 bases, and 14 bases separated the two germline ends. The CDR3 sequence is CAWRAEGQHYGYTF. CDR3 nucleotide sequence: TGTGCCTGGAGGGCGGAGGGGCAGCACTATGGCTACACCTTC. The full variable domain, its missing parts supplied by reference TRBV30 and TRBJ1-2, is SQTIHQWPATLVQPVGSPLSLECTVEGTSNPNLYWYRQAAGRGLQLLFYSVGIGQISSEVPQNLSASRPQDRQFILSSKKLLLSDSGFYLCAWRAEGQHYGYTFGSGTRLTVV.

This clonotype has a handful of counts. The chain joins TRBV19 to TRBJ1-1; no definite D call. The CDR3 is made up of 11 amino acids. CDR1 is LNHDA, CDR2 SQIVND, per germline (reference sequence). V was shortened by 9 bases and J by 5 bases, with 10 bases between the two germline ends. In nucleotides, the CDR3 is TGTGCCAGGAGAGGAGGTACTGAAGCTTTCTTT. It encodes CARRGGTEAFF.

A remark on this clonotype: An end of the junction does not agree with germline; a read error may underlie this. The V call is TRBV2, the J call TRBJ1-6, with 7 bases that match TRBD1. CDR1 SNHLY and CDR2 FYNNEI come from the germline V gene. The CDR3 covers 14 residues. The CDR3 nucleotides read TGTGCCAGCAGAAACAGGGGTGGTGATTCACCCTTCCACTTT. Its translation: CASRNRGGDSPFHF. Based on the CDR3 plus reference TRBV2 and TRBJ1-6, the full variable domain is EPEVTQTPSHQVTQMGQEVILRCVPISNHLYFYWYRQILGQKVEFLVSFYNNEISEKSEIFDDQFSVERPDGSNFTLKIRSTKLEDSAMYFCASRNRGGDSPFHFGNGTRLTVT.

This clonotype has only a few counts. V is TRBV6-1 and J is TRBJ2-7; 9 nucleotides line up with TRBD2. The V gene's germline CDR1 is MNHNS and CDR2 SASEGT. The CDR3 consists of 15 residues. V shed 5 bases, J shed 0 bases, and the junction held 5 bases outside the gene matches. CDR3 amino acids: CASSTSGPSSYEQYF. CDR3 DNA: TGTGCCAGCAGTACTAGCGGGCCGAGCTCCTACGAGCAGTACTTC.

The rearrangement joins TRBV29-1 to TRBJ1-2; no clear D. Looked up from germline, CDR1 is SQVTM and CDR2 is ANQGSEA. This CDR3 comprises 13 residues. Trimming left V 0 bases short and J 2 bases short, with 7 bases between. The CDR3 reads CSVEDRRNYGYTF. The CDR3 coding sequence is TGCAGCGTTGAAGACAGACGGAACTATGGCTACACCTTC.

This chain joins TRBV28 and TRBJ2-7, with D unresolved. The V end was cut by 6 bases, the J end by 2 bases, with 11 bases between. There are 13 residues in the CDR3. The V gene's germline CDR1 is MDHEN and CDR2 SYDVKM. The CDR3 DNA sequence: TGTGCCAGCAGCCAAGATTATGCCTACGAGCAGTACTTC. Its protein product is CASSQDYAYEQYF.

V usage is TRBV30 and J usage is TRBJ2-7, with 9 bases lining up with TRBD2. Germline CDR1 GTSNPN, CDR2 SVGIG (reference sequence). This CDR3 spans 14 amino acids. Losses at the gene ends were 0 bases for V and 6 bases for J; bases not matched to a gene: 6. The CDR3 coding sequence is TGTGCCTGGAGTGTAAGCAGCGGGAGGTTCGAGCAGTACTTC. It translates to CAWSVSSGRFEQYF.

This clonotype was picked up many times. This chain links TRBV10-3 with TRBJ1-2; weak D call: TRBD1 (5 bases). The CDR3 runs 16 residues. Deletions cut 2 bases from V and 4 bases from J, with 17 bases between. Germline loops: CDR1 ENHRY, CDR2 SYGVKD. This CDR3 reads CAISEGSGTAGYGYTF. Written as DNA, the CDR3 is TGTGCCATCAGTGAGGGGAGCGGGACGGCGGGCTATGGCTACACCTTC.

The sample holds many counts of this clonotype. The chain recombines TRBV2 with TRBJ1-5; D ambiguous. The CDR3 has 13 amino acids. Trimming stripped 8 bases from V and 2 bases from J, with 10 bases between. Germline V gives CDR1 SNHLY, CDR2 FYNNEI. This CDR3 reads CASRGFGNQPQHF. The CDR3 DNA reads TGTGCCAGCCGGGGTTTTGGCAATCAGCCCCAGCATTTT.

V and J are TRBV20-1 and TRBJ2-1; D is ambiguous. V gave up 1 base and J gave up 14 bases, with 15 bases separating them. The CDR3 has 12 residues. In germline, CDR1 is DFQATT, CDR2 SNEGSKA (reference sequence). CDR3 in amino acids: CSARVRAPNEFF. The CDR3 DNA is TGCAGTGCTAGAGTTAGGGCCCCGAATGAGTTCTTC.

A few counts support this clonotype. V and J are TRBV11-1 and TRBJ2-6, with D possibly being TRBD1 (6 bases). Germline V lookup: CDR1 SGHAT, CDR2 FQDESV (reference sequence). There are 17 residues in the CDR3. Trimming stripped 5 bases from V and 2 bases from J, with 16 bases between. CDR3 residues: CASSPMGTGTGANVLTF. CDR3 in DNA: TGTGCCAGCAGCCCAATGGGTACAGGGACTGGGGCCAACGTCCTGACTTTC. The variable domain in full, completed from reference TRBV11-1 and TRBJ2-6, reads EAEVAQSPRYKITEKSQAVAFWCDPISGHATLYWYRQILGQGPELLVQFQDESVVDDSQLPKDRFSAERLKGVDSTLKIQPAELGDSAMYLCASSPMGTGTGANVLTFGAGSRLTVL.

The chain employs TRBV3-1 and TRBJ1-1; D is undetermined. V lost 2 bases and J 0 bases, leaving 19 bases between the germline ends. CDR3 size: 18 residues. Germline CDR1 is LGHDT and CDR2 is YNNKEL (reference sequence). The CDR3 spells CASSQSPALSTLNTEAFF. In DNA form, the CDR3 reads TGTGCCAGCAGCCAATCCCCGGCACTGTCTACCTTGAACACTGAAGCTTTCTTT. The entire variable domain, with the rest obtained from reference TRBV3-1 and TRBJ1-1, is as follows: DTAVSQTPKYLVTQMGNDKSIKCEQNLGHDTMYWYKQDSKKFLKIMFSYNNKELIINETVPNRFSPKSPDKAHLNLHINSLELGDSAVYFCASSQSPALSTLNTEAFFGQGTRLTVV.

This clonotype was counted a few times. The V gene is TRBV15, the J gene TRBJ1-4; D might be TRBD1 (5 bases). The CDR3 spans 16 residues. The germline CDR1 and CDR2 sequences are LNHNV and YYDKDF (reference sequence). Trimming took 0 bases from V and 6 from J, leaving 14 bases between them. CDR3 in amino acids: CATSRDGQGRHEKLFF. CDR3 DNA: TGTGCCACCAGCAGAGATGGCCAGGGTAGACATGAAAAACTGTTTTTT.

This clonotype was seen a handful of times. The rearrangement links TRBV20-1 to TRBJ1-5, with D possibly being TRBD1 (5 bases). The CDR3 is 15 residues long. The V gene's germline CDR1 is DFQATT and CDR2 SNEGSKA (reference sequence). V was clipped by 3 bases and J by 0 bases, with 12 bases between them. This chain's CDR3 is CSARGVESSNQPQHF. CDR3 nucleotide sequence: TGCAGTGCTAGGGGGGTCGAAAGTAGCAATCAGCCCCAGCATTTT.

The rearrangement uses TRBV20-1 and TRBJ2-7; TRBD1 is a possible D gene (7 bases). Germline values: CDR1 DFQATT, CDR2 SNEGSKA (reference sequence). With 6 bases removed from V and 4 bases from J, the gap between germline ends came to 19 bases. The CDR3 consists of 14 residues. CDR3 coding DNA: TGCAGTGCAGACCACGTGACAGGGAGGTACGAGCAGTACTTC. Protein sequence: CSADHVTGRYEQYF.

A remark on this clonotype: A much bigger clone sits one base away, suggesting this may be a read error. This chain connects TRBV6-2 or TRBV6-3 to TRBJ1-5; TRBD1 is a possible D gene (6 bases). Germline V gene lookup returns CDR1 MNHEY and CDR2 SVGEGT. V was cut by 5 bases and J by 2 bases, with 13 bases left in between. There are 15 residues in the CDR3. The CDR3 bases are TGTGCCAGCAGTGGTTGGGGGGCTGGCAATCAGCCCCAGCATTTT. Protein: CASSGWGAGNQPQHF.

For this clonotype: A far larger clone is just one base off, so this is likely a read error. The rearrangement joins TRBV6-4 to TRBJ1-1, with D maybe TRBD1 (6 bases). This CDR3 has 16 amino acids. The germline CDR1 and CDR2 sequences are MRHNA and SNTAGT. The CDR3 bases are TGTGGCAGCAGTTACGGCCGGGGGCGAAGGCACACTGAAGCTTTCTTT. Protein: CGSSYGRGRRHTEAFF.

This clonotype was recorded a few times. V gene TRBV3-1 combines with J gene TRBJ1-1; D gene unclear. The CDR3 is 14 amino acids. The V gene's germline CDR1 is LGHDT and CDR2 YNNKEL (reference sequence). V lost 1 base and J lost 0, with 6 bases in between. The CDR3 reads CASSQGAVNTEAFF. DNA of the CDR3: TGTGCCAGCAGCCAAGGCGCAGTGAACACTGAAGCTTTCTTT.

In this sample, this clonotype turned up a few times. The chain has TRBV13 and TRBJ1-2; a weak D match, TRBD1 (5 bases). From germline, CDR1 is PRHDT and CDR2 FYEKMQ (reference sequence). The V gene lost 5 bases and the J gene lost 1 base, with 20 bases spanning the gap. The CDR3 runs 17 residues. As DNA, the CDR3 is TGTGCCAGCAGCACTAGGATGACAGATGAATTTAACTATGGCTACACCTTC. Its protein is CASSTRMTDEFNYGYTF.